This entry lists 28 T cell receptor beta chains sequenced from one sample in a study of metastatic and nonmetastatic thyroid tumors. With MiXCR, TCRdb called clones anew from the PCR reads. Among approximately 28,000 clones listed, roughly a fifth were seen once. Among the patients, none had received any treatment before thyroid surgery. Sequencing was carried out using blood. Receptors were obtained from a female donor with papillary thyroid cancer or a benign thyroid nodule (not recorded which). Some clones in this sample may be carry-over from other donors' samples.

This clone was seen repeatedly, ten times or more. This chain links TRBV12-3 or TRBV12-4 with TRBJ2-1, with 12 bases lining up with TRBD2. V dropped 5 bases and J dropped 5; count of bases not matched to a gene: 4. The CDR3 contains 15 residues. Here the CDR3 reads CASSPSGGGDNEQFF. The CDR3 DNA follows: TGTGCCAGCAGTCCTAGCGGGGGGGGAGACAATGAGCAGTTCTTC.

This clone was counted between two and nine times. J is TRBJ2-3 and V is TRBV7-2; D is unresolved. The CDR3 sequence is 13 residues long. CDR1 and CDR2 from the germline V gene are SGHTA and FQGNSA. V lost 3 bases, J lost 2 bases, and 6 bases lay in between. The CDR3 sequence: CASSFGLTDTQYF. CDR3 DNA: TGTGCCAGCAGCTTCGGCCTCACAGATACGCAGTATTTT.

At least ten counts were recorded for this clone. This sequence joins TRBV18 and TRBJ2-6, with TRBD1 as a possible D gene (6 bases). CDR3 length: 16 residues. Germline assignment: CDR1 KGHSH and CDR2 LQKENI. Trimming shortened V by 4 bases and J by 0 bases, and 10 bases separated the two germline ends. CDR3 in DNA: TGTGCCAGCTCACTCCCAGGGGCCTCTGGGGCCAACGTCCTGACTTTC. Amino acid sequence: CASSLPGASGANVLTF.

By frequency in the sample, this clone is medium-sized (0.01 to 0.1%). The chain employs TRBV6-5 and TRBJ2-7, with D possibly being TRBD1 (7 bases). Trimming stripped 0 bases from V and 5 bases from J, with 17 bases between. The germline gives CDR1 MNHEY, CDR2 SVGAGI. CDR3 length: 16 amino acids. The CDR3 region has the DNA TGTGCCAGCAGTTACTCGAGCGGGCAGGGGGTAAACGAGCAGTACTTC. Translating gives CASSYSSGQGVNEQYF.

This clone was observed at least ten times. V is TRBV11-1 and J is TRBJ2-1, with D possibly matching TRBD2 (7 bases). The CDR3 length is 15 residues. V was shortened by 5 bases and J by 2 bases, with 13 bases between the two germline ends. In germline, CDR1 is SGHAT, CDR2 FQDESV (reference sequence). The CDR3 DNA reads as TGTGCCAGCAGCGTTACGGGGGGCGCCTACAATGAGCAGTTCTTC. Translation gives CASSVTGGAYNEQFF. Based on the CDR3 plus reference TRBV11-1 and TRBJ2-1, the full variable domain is EAEVAQSPRYKITEKSQAVAFWCDPISGHATLYWYRQILGQGPELLVQFQDESVVDDSQLPKDRFSAERLKGVDSTLKIQPAELGDSAMYLCASSVTGGAYNEQFFGPGTRLTVL.

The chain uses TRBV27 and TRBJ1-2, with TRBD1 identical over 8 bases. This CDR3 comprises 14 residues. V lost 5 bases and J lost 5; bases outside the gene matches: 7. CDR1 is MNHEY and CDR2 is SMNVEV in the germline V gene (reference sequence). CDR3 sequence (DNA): TGTGCCAGCAGTCCAGGGACAGGAAGTTATGGCTACACCTTC. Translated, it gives CASSPGTGSYGYTF.

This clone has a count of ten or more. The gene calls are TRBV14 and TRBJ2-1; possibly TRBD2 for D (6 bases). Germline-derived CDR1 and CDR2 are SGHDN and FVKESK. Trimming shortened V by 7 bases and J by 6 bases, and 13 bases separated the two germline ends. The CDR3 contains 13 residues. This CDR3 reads CASKGRRSNEQFF. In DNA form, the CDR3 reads TGTGCCAGCAAAGGGAGGAGGAGCAATGAGCAGTTCTTC.

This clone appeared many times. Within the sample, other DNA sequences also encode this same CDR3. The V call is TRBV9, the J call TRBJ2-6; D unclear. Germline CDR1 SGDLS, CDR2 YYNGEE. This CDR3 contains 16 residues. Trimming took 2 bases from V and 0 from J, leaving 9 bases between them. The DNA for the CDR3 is TGTGCCAGCAGCGTGGACGGCCTCTCTGGGGCCAACGTCCTGACTTTC. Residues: CASSVDGLSGANVLTF.

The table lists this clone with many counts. The CDR3 reads CASSLSRADTQYF. The CDR3 DNA is TGTGCCAGCAGCTTATCCCGGGCAGATACGCAGTATTTT. The gene calls are TRBV11-3 and TRBJ2-3; D uncertain. Germline CDR1 SGHNT, CDR2 YENEEA. This CDR3 contains 13 residues. The V end was cut by 2 bases, the J end by 4 bases, with 7 bases between.

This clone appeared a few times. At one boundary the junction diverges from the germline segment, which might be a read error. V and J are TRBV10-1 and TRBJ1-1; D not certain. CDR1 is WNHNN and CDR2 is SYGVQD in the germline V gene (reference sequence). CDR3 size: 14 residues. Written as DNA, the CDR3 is TGCGTCAGCAGTGGGTCGTCGGCGAGGGCTGAAGCTTTCTTT. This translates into CVSSGSSARAEAFF.

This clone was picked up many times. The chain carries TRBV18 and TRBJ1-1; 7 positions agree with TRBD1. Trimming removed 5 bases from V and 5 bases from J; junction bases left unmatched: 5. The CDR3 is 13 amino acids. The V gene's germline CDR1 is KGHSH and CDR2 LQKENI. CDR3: CASSTGERTEAFF. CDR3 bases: TGTGCCAGCTCAACAGGGGAGAGGACTGAAGCTTTCTTT.

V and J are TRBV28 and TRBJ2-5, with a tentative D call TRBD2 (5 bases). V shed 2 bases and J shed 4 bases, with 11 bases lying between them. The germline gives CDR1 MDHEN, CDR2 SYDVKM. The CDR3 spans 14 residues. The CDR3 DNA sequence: TGTGCCAGCAGTTTACGAGCGGATGGAGAGACCCAGTACTTC. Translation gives CASSLRADGETQYF.

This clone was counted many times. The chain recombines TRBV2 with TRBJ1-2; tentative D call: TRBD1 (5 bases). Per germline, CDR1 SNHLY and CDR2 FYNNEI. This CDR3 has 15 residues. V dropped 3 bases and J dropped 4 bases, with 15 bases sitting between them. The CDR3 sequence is CASSDRDSVLYGYTF. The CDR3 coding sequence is TGTGCCAGCAGTGACCGAGACAGCGTTCTCTATGGCTACACCTTC.

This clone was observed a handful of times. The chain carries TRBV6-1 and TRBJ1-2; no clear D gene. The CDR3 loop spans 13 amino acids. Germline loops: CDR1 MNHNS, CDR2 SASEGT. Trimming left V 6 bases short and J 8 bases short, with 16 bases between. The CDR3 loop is CASRATGERGYTF. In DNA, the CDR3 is TGTGCCAGCAGAGCTACTGGGGAAAGGGGCTACACCTTC.

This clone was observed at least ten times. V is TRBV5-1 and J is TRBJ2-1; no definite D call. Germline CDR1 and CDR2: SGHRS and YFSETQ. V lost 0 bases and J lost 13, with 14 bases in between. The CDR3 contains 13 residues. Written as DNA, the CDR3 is TGCGCCAGCAGCTTGGCCACGGAACCACTCCAGTTCTTC. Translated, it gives CASSLATEPLQFF.

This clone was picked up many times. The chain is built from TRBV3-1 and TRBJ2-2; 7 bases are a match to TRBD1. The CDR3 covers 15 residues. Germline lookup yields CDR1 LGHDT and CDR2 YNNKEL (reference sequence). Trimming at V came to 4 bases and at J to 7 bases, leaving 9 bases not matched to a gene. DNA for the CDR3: TGTGCCAGCAGCCCGACGACAGGGTCCCACGGGGAGCTGTTTTTT. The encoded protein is CASSPTTGSHGELFF.

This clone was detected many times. CDR3 sequence: CSARGGGLGYEQYF. The CDR3 nucleotides are TGCAGTGCTAGGGGGGGAGGACTAGGTTACGAGCAGTACTTC. The J gene is TRBJ2-7, the V gene TRBV20-1, with 7 bases aligning to TRBD2. The V gene's germline CDR1 is DFQATT and CDR2 SNEGSKA (reference sequence). V gave up 3 bases and J gave up 4 bases; unmatched junction bases: 9. The CDR3 sequence is 14 residues long.

This CDR3 reads CASSPGQGFEKLFF. The CDR3 bases are TGTGCCAGCAGTCCGGGACAGGGTTTTGAAAAACTGTTTTTT. J is TRBJ1-4 and V is TRBV27; 9 bases map to TRBD1. Germline loops: CDR1 MNHEY, CDR2 SMNVEV (reference sequence). The CDR3 covers 14 residues. J gave up 7 bases and V 5 bases, and 5 bases lay outside the gene matches.

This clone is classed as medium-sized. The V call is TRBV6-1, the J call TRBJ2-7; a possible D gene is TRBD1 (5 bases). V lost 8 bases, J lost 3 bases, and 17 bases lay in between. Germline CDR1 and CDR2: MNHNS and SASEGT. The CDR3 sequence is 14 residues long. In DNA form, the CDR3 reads TGTGCCAGCGCGTCCGGAGCAGGGAACTACGAGCAGTACTTC. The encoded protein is CASASGAGNYEQYF.

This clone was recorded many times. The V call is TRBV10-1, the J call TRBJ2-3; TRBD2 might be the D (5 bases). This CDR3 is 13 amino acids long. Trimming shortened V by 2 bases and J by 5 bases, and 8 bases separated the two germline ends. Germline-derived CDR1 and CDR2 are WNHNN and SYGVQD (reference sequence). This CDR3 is CASSEREGDTQYF. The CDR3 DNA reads TGCGCCAGCAGTGAGAGAGAGGGAGATACGCAGTATTTT.

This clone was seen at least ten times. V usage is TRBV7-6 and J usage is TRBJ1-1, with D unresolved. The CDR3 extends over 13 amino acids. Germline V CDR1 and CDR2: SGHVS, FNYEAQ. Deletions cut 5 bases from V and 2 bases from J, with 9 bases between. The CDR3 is CASSLTGNTEAFF. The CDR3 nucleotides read TGTGCCAGCAGCCTGACCGGAAACACTGAAGCTTTCTTT.

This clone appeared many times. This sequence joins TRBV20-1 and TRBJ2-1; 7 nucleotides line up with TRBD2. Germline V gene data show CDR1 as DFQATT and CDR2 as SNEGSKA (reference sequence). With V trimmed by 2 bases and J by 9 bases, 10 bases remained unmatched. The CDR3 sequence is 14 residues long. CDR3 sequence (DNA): TGCAGTGCTAGATCTAGGACTAGGGCCTTTGAGCAGTTCTTC. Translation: CSARSRTRAFEQFF.

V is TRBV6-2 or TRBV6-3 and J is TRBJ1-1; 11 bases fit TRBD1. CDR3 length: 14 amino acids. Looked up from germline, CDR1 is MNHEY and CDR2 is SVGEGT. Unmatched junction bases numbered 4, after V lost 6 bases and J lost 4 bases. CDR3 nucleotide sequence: TGTGCCAGCAGACCTGGGACAGGGGGCACTGAAGCTTTCTTT. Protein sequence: CASRPGTGGTEAFF.

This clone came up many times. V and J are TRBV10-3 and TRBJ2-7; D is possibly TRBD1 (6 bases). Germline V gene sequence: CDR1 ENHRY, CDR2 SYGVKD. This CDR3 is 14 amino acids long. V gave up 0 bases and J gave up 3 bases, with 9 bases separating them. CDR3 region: CAISESQGIYEQYF. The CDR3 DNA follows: TGTGCCATCAGTGAGTCCCAGGGGATCTACGAGCAGTACTTC.

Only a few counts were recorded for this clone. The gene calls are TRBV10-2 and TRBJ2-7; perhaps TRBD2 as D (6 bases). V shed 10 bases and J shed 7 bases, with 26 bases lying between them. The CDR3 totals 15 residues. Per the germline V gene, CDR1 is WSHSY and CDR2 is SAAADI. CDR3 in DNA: TGCGCCACCTCCGTAGACGCGGCGGGGTCCTGGGAGCAGTACTTC. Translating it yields CATSVDAAGSWEQYF.

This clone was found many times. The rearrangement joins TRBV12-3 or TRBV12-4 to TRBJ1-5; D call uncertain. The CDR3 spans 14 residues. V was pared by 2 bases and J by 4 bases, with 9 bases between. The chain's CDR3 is CASSLSLGNQPQHF. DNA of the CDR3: TGTGCCAGCAGTTTATCGCTCGGTAATCAGCCCCAGCATTTT.

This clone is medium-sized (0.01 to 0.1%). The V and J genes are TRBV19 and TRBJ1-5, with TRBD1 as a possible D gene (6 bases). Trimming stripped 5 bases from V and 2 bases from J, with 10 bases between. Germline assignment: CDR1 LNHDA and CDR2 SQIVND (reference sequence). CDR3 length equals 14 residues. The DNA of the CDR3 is TGTGCCAGTAGTTACGGGGGCGGCAATCAGCCCCAGCATTTT. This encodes CASSYGGGNQPQHF.

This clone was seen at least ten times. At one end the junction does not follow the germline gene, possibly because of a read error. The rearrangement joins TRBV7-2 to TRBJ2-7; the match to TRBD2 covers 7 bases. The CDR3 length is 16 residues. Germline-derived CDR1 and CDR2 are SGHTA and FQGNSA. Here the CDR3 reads CASSFSPSGTNYEQHF. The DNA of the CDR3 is TGTGCCAGCAGTTTTAGCCCGTCCGGGACTAACTACGAGCAGCACTTC.